This T cell receptor beta chain comes out of a study of regulatory T cells in long-lasting Graves disease. Time point noted: newly diagnosed GD, antithyroid drugs for less than 3 months. RNA extracted from PBMCs served as the sequencing template. Sequencing libraries for TCR beta were prepared with iRepertoire HTBI primers and Arm-PCR of CDR3 regions. TCRdb processed the multiplex PCR reads anew with MiXCR; each CDR3 protein has one entry. Of a few hundred thousand distinct CDR3 sequences in the sample, 13% were seen once. The CDR3 has 14 amino acids. The V end was cut by 3 bases, the J end by 5 bases, with 14 bases between. Looked up from germline, CDR1 is SQVTM and CDR2 is ANQGSEA. In its sample, this clonotype was seen many times. The same sample was also studied in work on T cells in Graves' hyperthyroidism and ophthalmopathy. That paper states: Stable Graves' hyperthyroidism meant no ophthalmopathy progression within 18 months. Those patients with uncontrolled infection, other autoimmune disease, pregnancy or lactation were excluded. Using the HTBI primer set, a first-round RT-PCR was run on the TCR CDR3.

The material was peripheral blood mononuclear cells (PBMCs), obtained at new diagnosis, from a patient treated with antithyroid drugs. The TCR was taken from a man aged 25-40 years with Graves disease. V and J are TRBV29-1 and TRBJ2-1; D is uncertain. CDR3 nucleotide sequence: TGCAGCGTTGAGGTCCCGGAAATAGACAATGAGCAGTTCTTC. Its translation: CSVEVPEIDNEQFF.